This T cell receptor beta chain was identified in a study of blood T cell repertoires in COVID-19. About the study: Sample material is recorded as cDNA or gDNA derived from T cells, B-cell-depleted T cells, or PBMCs.

This CDR3 is built from 17 residues. The junction had 10 bases not matched to a gene; V was cut back by 0 bases and J by 4 bases. CDR1 is LGHNA and CDR2 is YNFKEQ in the germline V gene. Authors' data handling: For nucleated cells, counts were estimated from reference gene primer amplification. Sequencing was performed with immunoSEQ multiplex PCR; in TCRdb, only in-frame clones are kept and a portion is missing. That table supplies the V and J calls and clone size; D and trimming were determined from the DNA. The data contain 200,000 to 250,000 clones, around 84% of them singletons. Sequencing used peripheral blood. The V and J genes are TRBV4-2 and TRBJ2-3, with 7 nucleotides matching TRBD2. This TCR was sampled from a woman older than 75 with active or convalescent COVID-19. The CDR3 reads CASSQELAGEFSDTQYF. The DNA for the CDR3 is TGTGCCAGCAGCCAAGAACTGGCGGGGGAATTTTCAGATACGCAGTATTTT.